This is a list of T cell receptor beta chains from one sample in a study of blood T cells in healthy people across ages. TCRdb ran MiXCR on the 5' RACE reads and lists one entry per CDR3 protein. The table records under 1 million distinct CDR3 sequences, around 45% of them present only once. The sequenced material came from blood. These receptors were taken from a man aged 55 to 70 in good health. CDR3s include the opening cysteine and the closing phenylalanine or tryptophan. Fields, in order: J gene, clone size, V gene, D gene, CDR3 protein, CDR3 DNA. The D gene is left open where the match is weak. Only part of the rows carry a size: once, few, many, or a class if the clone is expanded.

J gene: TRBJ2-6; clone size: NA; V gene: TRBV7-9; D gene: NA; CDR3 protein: CASSLGASGANVLTF; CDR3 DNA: TGTGCCAGCAGCTTGGGGGCTTCTGGGGCCAACGTCCTGACTTTC
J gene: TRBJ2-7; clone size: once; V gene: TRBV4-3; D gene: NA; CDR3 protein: CASSQERGLYEQYF; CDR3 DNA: TGCGCCAGCAGCCAAGAAAGGGGCCTCTACGAGCAGTACTTC
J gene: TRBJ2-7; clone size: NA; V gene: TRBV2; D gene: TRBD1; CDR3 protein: CASDHRGSYEQYF; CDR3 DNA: TGTGCCAGTGATCACAGGGGGTCCTACGAGCAGTACTTC
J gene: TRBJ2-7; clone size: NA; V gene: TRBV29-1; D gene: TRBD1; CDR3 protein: CSGVRQGATEQYF; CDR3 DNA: TGCAGCGGTGTGCGACAGGGGGCAACCGAGCAGTACTTC
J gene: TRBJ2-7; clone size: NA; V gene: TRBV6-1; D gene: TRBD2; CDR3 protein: CASSEPTSGVNYEQYF; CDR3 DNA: TGTGCCAGCAGTGAGCCCACTAGCGGGGTAAACTACGAGCAGTACTTC
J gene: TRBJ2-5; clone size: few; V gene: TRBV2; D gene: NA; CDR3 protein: CASSGGGAPNQETQYF; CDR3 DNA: TGTGCCAGCAGTGGAGGGGGTGCGCCGAACCAAGAGACCCAGTACTTC
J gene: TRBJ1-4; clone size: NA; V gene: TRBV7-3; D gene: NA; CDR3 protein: CASSILGGVNEKLFF; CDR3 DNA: TGTGCCAGCAGTATACTAGGGGGGGTTAATGAAAAACTGTTTTTT
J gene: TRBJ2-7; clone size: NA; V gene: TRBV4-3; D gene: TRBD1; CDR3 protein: CASSQATGPAYEQYF; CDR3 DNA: TGCGCCAGCAGCCAAGCGACAGGGCCGGCATACGAGCAGTACTTC
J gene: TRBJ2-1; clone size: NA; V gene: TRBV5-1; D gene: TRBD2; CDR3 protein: CASSLERGGHNEQFF; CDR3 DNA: TGCGCCAGCAGTCTGGAGCGGGGGGGCCACAATGAGCAGTTCTTC
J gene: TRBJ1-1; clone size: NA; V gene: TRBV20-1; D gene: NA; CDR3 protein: CSANGPTTEAFF; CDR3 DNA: TGCAGTGCTAACGGACCCACCACTGAAGCTTTCTTT
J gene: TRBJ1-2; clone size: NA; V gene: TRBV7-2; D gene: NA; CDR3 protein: CASSLSPGLGDGYTF; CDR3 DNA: TGTGCCAGCAGCTTAAGTCCGGGATTAGGTGATGGCTACACCTTC
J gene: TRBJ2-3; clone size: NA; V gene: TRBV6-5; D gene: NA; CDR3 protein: CASQRDSLTDTQYF; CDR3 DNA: TGTGCCAGCCAAAGAGACAGTCTCACAGATACGCAGTATTTT
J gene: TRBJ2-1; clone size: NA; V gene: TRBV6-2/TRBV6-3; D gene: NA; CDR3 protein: CASSQTPHNEQFF; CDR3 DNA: TGTGCCAGCAGCCAGACACCGCACAATGAGCAGTTCTTC
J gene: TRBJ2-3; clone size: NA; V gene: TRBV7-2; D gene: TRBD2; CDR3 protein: CASSLVSSGGASRDTQYF; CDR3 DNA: TGTGCCAGCAGCTTAGTTTCTAGCGGGGGGGCCTCCAGAGATACGCAGTATTTT
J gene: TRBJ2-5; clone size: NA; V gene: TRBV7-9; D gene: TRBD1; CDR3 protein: CTSSLRDREGETQYF; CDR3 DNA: TGTACCAGCAGCTTAAGGGACAGGGAGGGCGAGACCCAGTACTTC
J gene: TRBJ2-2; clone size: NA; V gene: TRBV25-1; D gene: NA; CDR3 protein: CASTSMAGESNSGELFF; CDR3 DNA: TGTGCCAGCACCTCGATGGCCGGGGAATCTAACAGCGGGGAGCTGTTTTTT
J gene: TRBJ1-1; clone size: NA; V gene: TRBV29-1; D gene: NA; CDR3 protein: CSVARGGNTEAFF; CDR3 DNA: TGCAGCGTAGCTCGTGGGGGGAACACTGAAGCTTTCTTT
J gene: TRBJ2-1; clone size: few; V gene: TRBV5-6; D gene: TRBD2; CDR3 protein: CASSLADSGRFNEQFF; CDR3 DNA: TGTGCCAGCAGCTTGGCCGATAGCGGGCGGTTCAATGAGCAGTTCTTC
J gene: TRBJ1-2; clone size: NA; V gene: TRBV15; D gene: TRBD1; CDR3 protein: CATSRVDRVRDYGYTF; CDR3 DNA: TGTGCCACCAGCAGAGTAGACAGGGTGAGGGACTATGGCTACACCTTC
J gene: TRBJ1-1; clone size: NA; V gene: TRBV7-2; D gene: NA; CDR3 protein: CASSSECRANTEAFF; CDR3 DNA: TGTGCCAGCAGCTCAGAGTGCAGGGCGAACACTGAAGCTTTCTTT
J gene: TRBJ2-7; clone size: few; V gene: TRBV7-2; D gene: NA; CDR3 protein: CASSLPLGAGDEQYF; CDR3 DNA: TGTGCCAGCAGCTTACCACTAGGGGCCGGGGACGAGCAGTACTTC
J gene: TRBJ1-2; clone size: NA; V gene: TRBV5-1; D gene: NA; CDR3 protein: CASSLDAFYGYTF; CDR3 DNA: TGCGCCAGCAGCTTGGACGCCTTCTATGGCTACACCTTC
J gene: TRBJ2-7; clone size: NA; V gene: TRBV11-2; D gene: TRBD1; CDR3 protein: CASSRQGGPQYF; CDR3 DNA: TGTGCCAGCAGCCGACAGGGTGGTCCCCAGTACTTC
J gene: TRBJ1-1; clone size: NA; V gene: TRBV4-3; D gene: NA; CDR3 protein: CASSQALRGPELSWRGAFF; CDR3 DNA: TGCGCCAGCAGCCAAGCCCTAAGAGGCCCGGAGTTGAGTTGGAGGGGCGCTTTCTTT
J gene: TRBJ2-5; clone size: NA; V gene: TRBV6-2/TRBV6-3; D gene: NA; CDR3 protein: CASSPSWETQYF; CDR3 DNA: TGTGCCAGCAGTCCAAGTTGGGAGACCCAGTACTTC
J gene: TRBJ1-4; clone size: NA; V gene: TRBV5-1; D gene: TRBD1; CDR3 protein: CASKGTADEKLFF; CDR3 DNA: TGCGCCAGCAAGGGGACAGCCGATGAAAAACTGTTTTTT
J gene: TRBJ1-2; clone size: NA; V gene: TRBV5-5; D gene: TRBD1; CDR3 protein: CASAGTGQIDGYTF; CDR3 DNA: TGTGCCAGCGCCGGGACAGGGCAAATAGATGGCTACACCTTC
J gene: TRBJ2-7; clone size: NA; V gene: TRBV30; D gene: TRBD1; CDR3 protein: CAWGTGTYEQYF; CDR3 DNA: TGTGCCTGGGGGACAGGGACCTACGAGCAGTACTTC
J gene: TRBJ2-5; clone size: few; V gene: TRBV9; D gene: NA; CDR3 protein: CASSVGGGGPQETQYF; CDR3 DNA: TGTGCCAGCAGCGTAGGAGGGGGAGGGCCCCAAGAGACCCAGTACTTC
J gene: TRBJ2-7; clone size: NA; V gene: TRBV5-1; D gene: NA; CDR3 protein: CASSREGGGGFEQYF; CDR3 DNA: TGCGCCAGCAGCCGCGAGGGGGGAGGTGGATTCGAGCAGTACTTC
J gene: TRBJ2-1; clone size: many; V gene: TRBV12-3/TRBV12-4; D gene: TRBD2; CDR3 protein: CASSPGGSRGYNEQFF; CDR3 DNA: TGTGCCAGCAGCCCGGGGGGTTCCCGGGGTTACAATGAGCAGTTCTTC
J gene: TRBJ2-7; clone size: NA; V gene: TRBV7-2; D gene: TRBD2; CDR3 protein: CASSLSSGSFDEQYF; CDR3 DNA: TGTGCCAGCAGCTTGAGTAGCGGGTCTTTTGACGAGCAGTACTTC
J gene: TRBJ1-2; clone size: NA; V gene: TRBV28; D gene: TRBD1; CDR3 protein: CASSPRPGTGHGYTF; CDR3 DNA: TGTGCCAGCAGTCCCCGCCCCGGGACAGGACATGGCTACACCTTC